The rows below give T cell receptor beta chains drawn from one sample of a study of blood T cell repertoires in COVID-19. The protocol was immunoSEQ multiplex PCR, while the TCRdb copy is restricted to in-frame clones and leaves out a portion. The sample yields hundreds of thousands of clones, less than 85% seen once. The material sequenced was PBMCs or T cells enriched from blood (not recorded which). The receptors originated from a woman in her 30s who had been exposed to COVID-19. CDR3s include the opening cysteine and the closing phenylalanine or tryptophan. Fields, in order: V gene, J gene, clone size, CDR3 protein. A row's size may be missing; if present it is once, few, many or a size class.

TRBV5-1	TRBJ1-1	-	CASSPGLTDEAFF
TRBV6-5	TRBJ1-5	-	CASTPAQGKPQHF
TRBV11-2	TRBJ1-6	-	CASSYRIISSSYNSPLHF
TRBV14	TRBJ2-7	-	CASSPGAGYSYEQYF
TRBV29-1	TRBJ1-2	-	CSVEDRRTGYNYGYTF
TRBV6-2/TRBV6-3	TRBJ2-1	once	CASSYSGPGGPSEQFF
TRBV11-3	TRBJ2-3	-	CASSLSRTGGDTQYF
TRBV3-1/TRBV3-2	TRBJ2-7	-	CASSHDLRDKSTYEQYF
TRBV7-8	TRBJ1-5	once	CASSLVRQDNQPQHF
TRBV2	TRBJ1-4	-	CASSGGQGAEKLFF
TRBV28	TRBJ2-5	-	CASRAGQPETQYF
TRBV19	TRBJ1-1	-	CASSTNRGLNTFF
TRBV28	TRBJ2-3	once	CASSLAGRGWDTQYF
TRBV7-9	TRBJ1-4	-	CASSLALQGAREKLFF
TRBV6-4	TRBJ2-7	-	CASSEASGASYEQYF
TRBV7-2	TRBJ2-1	-	CASSSRVTSGADEQFF
TRBV5-8	TRBJ2-1	-	CASSSGTGVYNEQFF
TRBV19	TRBJ1-1	once	CASSSRTGVNPEAFF
TRBV5-1	TRBJ2-2	-	CASSLASGGAFTGELFF
TRBV4-3	TRBJ2-2	-	CASSQEHTGVNTGELFF
TRBV6-2/TRBV6-3	TRBJ2-7	-	CASIPAGTYEQYF
TRBV14	TRBJ2-2	few	CASSHKATHGELFF
TRBV10-3	TRBJ1-1	-	CAISVAPMNTEAFF
TRBV18	TRBJ1-6	-	CASSPTGQTNSPLHF
TRBV24-1	TRBJ2-1	-	CATSLLANEQFF
TRBV12-3/TRBV12-4	TRBJ1-1	-	CASSFGQSTEAFF
TRBV2	TRBJ2-1	-	CASRAERGGNNEQFF
TRBV5-1	TRBJ2-7	-	CASSLPLGDSEQYF
TRBV30	TRBJ1-2	-	CAWSADWRGYTF
TRBV30	TRBJ1-1	once	CAGLRDREAFF
TRBV28	TRBJ2-7	-	CASSSVTYEQYF
TRBV11-2	TRBJ2-3	once	CASSTKLAGGTDTQYF
TRBV7-3	TRBJ1-6	-	CASSKDRGGNSPLHF
TRBV5-8	TRBJ1-2	-	CASSPDQGRGYTF
TRBV4-1	TRBJ2-1	-	CASSQGGIGAGGFNNEQFF
TRBV2	TRBJ2-2	-	CASNPGLAGNTGELFF
TRBV3-1/TRBV3-2	TRBJ1-4	-	CASSQGQGLLNEKLFF
TRBV24-1	TRBJ2-1	-	CATRETGGDEQFF
TRBV28	TRBJ2-3	-	CASRSTGTDTQYF
TRBV6-5	TRBJ2-7	few	CASSYSHGGYYEQYF
TRBV24-1	TRBJ1-5	-	CATSDSGQPQHF
TRBV4-1	TRBJ1-2	-	CASSQGGNRDYGYTF
TRBV4-2	TRBJ2-5	-	CASSQGRRTSGRGETQYF
TRBV4-1	TRBJ2-7	-	CASSQEAISYEQYF